One and the same sample provided the 22 T cell receptor beta chains below, sequenced in a study of T cell changes during pregnancy in multiple sclerosis. Data came from immunoSEQ multiplex PCR; TCRdb stores just in-frame clones and leaves some out. The data contain some 51,000 clones, over 85% of them singletons. Material: CD4+ T cells from peripheral blood mononuclear cells, obtained in the first trimester of pregnancy. The origin of the receptors is a female donor with multiple sclerosis, enrolled in a pregnancy study.

The chain has TRBV7-8 and TRBJ2-3, with 10 nucleotides matching TRBD2. CDR3 length equals 16 residues. CDR1 is SGHVS, CDR2 FQNEAQ, per germline. The trim removed 5 bases at V and 2 bases at J, leaving 7 bases unmatched. In DNA form, the CDR3 reads TGTGCCAGCAGCGTACGACTAGCGGGTATCACAGATACGCAGTATTTT. Its protein product is CASSVRLAGITDTQYF.

The chain is built from TRBV6-7 and TRBJ2-5; no clear D. TRBV6-7 is an ORF; its function is uncertain. This CDR3 is built from 15 residues. Trimming took off 7 bases at V and 5 bases at J, with 20 bases between the two ends. CDR3 sequence (DNA): TGTGCCAGCATCCTCCTGGGCCGGTTCGATGAGACCCAGTACTTC. Translation: CASILLGRFDETQYF.

The CDR3 loop is CASSYRTGGGGYTF. CDR3 in DNA: TGTGCCAGCAGTTACAGGACAGGGGGCGGTGGCTACACCTTC. The rearrangement joins TRBV2 to TRBJ1-2; 11 bases are shared with TRBD1. The CDR3 has 14 amino acids. Germline V CDR1 and CDR2: SNHLY, FYNNEI. V trimming: 5 bases; J trimming: 7 bases; junction bases outside the gene matches: 6. Variable domain in full (rest from reference TRBV2 and TRBJ1-2): EPEVTQTPSHQVTQMGQEVILRCVPISNHLYFYWYRQILGQKVEFLVSFYNNEISEKSEIFDDQFSVERPDGSNFTLKIRSTKLEDSAMYFCASSYRTGGGGYTFGSGTRLTVV.

This clone came up once. The chain recombines TRBV6-1 with TRBJ2-1, with 9 bases lining up with TRBD2. The CDR3 covers 15 residues. Germline values: CDR1 MNHNS, CDR2 SASEGT. The V segment lost 6 bases and the J segment 4 bases; nucleotides outside the gene matches: 7. CDR3 in amino acids: CASRKSGGSYNEQFF. CDR3 nucleotides: TGTGCCAGCAGGAAGAGCGGGGGGTCATACAATGAGCAGTTCTTC.

The rearrangement uses TRBV5-1 and TRBJ2-3, with unresolved D. Germline V lookup: CDR1 SGHRS, CDR2 YFSETQ. V was cut by 0 bases and J by 0 bases, with 11 bases left in between. The CDR3 covers 16 residues. The CDR3 here is CASSLDPPSSTDTQYF. The CDR3 DNA reads as TGCGCCAGCAGCTTGGATCCACCGAGTAGCACAGATACGCAGTATTTT.

The gene calls are TRBV7-2 and TRBJ2-3; 10 bases match TRBD2. The CDR3 covers 17 residues. The J segment lost 6 bases and the V segment lost 4 bases, leaving 13 bases of the junction unmatched. Germline assignment: CDR1 SGHTA and CDR2 FQGNSA. CDR3 residues: CASSSRGAGGLRDTQYF. The CDR3 DNA is TGTGCCAGCAGCTCCCGTGGAGCGGGGGGGCTTCGTGATACGCAGTATTTT.

The J gene is TRBJ1-2, the V gene TRBV5-3; TRBD1 matches 8 bases. TRBV5-3 is sorted into the ORF group, with uncertain function. The CDR3 is 14 residues long. The V segment lost 0 bases and the J segment 8 bases; nucleotides outside the gene matches: 6. CDR3 DNA: TGTGCCAGAAGCTTGGCCCAGGGGGCGGGAGGCTACACCTTC. Translation gives CARSLAQGAGGYTF.

The J gene is TRBJ1-1, the V gene TRBV9, with 8 bases fitting TRBD1. Germline lookup yields CDR1 SGDLS and CDR2 YYNGEE. V was pared by 1 base and J by 1 base, with 9 bases of the junction left unmatched. The CDR3 spans 17 residues. The chain's CDR3 is CASSVTGDRSANTEAFF. The CDR3 DNA sequence: TGTGCCAGCAGCGTAACTGGGGACAGGTCCGCGAACACTGAAGCTTTCTTT.

The rearrangement links TRBV4-2 to TRBJ2-1; TRBD2 might be the D (6 bases). V lost 1 base and J 0 bases, leaving 16 bases between the germline ends. The V gene's germline CDR1 is LGHNA and CDR2 YNFKEQ. The CDR3 is made up of 18 amino acids. The CDR3 spells CASSQANGGTPSYNEQFF. The CDR3 DNA is TGTGCCAGCAGCCAAGCGAACGGAGGGACCCCCTCCTACAATGAGCAGTTCTTC.

V is TRBV7-3 and J is TRBJ1-1; perhaps TRBD1 as D (6 bases). The CDR3 spans 15 residues. Trimming took off 2 bases at V and 1 base at J, with 11 bases between the two ends. CDR1 is SGHTA and CDR2 is FQGTGA in the germline V gene. The CDR3 region is CASSLYPQGNTEAFF. The CDR3 DNA reads TGTGCCAGCAGCTTATATCCACAGGGGAACACTGAAGCTTTCTTT.

This rearrangement joins TRBV2 to TRBJ1-2; the D gene is possibly TRBD1 (5 bases). Germline lookup yields CDR1 SNHLY and CDR2 FYNNEI. V gave up 6 bases and J gave up 1 base, with 12 bases separating them. The CDR3 runs 14 residues. The CDR3: CASRRTPNNYGYTF. Written as DNA, the CDR3 is TGTGCCAGCAGGAGGACACCGAATAACTATGGCTACACCTTC.

In regard to this clone: The junction departs from the called germline gene at one end, perhaps through a read error. V is TRBV10-3 and J is TRBJ2-4, with a tentative D call TRBD2 (7 bases). CDR3 length equals 14 residues. CDR1 ENHRY and CDR2 SYGVKD come from the germline V gene. The CDR3 DNA reads as TGTGCCATCAGTGTGGGGGGGGGCAAAGACATTCAGTACTTC. As protein: CAISVGGGKDIQYF.

This chain links TRBV9 with TRBJ1-2; D is uncertain. Germline CDR1 reads SGDLS; CDR2 reads YYNGEE. The CDR3 has 14 amino acids. The V and J ends lost 1 base and 4 bases respectively, with 11 bases between them. CDR3 in amino acids: CASSVSELPYGYTF. CDR3 nucleotides: TGTGCCAGCAGCGTAAGTGAGCTCCCCTATGGCTACACCTTC.

The chain couples TRBV28 to TRBJ2-1, with TRBD2 matching 8 bases. The CDR3 is made up of 14 amino acids. V lost 9 bases, J lost 6 bases, and 10 bases stayed unmatched. Germline assignment: CDR1 MDHEN and CDR2 SYDVKM. In nucleotides, the CDR3 is TGTGCCAGTACGGGAGCGGGGGACCGCAATGAGCAGTTCTTC. It encodes CASTGAGDRNEQFF.

This clone was seen a handful of times. This chain links TRBV6-5 with TRBJ1-2, with D perhaps TRBD1 (6 bases). CDR3 size: 13 residues. The germline CDR1 and CDR2 sequences are MNHEY and SVGAGI. Trimming removed 6 bases from V and 2 bases from J, with 10 bases in between. CDR3 bases: TGTGCCAGCAGCCCCACAGGGAACTATGGCTACACCTTC. It translates to CASSPTGNYGYTF.

The chain has TRBV11-2 and TRBJ2-4; possible D gene TRBD1, 7 bases. Germline V gene sequence: CDR1 SGHAT, CDR2 FQNNGV. Trimming removed 4 bases at V and 0 bases at J, with 16 bases between. The CDR3 spans 17 residues. CDR3 sequence reads: CASSSFRGAIAKNIQYF. The DNA for the CDR3 is TGTGCCAGCAGCTCTTTCAGGGGGGCGATAGCCAAAAACATTCAGTACTTC.

This chain uses TRBV30 with TRBJ1-5, with TRBD1 matching 11 bases. The length of the CDR3 is 14 residues. V shed 2 bases, J shed 4 bases, and the junction held 1 base outside the gene matches. Germline CDR1 and CDR2: GTSNPN and SVGIG (reference sequence). The CDR3 protein is CAWSRDRGNQPQHF. The DNA of the CDR3 is TGTGCCTGGAGTCGGGACAGGGGGAATCAGCCCCAGCATTTT.

This sequence joins TRBV29-1 and TRBJ2-1, with TRBD2 matching over 11 bases. The germline V gene has CDR1 SQVTM and CDR2 ANQGSEA. J lost 1 base, V lost 3 bases, and 2 bases had no gene match. This CDR3 has 15 residues. DNA for the CDR3: TGCAGCGTTGACCTAGCGGGGGGTTCCTACAATGAGCAGTTCTTC. This encodes CSVDLAGGSYNEQFF.

The chain links TRBV5-1 to TRBJ1-1, with 9 positions matching TRBD1. The trim removed 4 bases at V and 6 bases at J, leaving 7 bases unmatched. The CDR3 runs to 14 residues. The V gene's germline CDR1 is SGHRS and CDR2 YFSETQ. CDR3 in amino acids: CASSQTGTGSEAFF. CDR3 coding DNA: TGCGCCAGCAGCCAAACCGGGACAGGGTCTGAAGCTTTCTTT. The full variable domain, rest sourced from reference TRBV5-1 and TRBJ1-1, is KAGVTQTPRYLIKTRGQQVTLSCSPISGHRSVSWYQQTPGQGLQFLFEYFSETQRNKGNFPGRFSGRQFSNSRSEMNVSTLELGDSALYLCASSQTGTGSEAFFGQGTRLTVV.

This chain joins TRBV19 and TRBJ1-5; unclear D gene. Germline CDR1 reads LNHDA; CDR2 reads SQIVND (reference sequence). CDR3 length: 15 residues. V shed 7 bases and J shed 1 base, with 14 bases lying between them. The CDR3 protein is CASNSGLGSNQPQHF. The CDR3 nucleotides are TGTGCCAGTAACTCTGGGCTTGGCAGCAATCAGCCCCAGCATTTT.

The CDR3 sequence: CASSYPLAGGAYEQYF. Written as DNA, the CDR3 is TGTGCCAGCAGTTACCCTTTAGCGGGGGGCGCCTACGAGCAGTACTTC. The rearrangement links TRBV6-5 to TRBJ2-7; 10 nucleotides line up with TRBD2. V gave up 2 bases and J gave up 2 bases; unmatched junction bases: 6. Per germline, CDR1 MNHEY and CDR2 SVGAGI. The CDR3 is 16 amino acids.

The V and J genes are TRBV29-1 and TRBJ2-1, with 8 bases aligning to TRBD2. This CDR3 spans 15 amino acids. The germline V gene has CDR1 SQVTM and CDR2 ANQGSEA. V trimming: 4 bases; J trimming: 7 bases; junction bases outside the gene matches: 12. In nucleotides, the CDR3 is TGCAGCGTTGGTCCGGGGGGGGCCCCCCTAAATGAGCAGTTCTTC. It is translated as CSVGPGGAPLNEQFF.